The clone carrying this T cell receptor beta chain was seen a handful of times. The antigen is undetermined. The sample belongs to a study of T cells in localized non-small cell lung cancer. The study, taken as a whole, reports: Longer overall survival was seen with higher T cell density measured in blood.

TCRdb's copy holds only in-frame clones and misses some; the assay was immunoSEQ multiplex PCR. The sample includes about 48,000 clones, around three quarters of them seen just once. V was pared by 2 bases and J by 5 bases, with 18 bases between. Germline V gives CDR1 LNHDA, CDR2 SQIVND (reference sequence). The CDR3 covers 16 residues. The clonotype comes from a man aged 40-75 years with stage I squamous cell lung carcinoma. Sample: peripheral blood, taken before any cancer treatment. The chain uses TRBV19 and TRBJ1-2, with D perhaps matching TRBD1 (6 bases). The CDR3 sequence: CASSIYETGLGYGYTF. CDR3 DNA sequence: TGTGCCAGTAGTATATATGAGACAGGCCTCGGGTATGGCTACACCTTC.